This TCR beta chain came from a study of control samples from healthy donors and cancer patients. This clone has a single count. Sequenced by immunoSEQ multiplex PCR; TCRdb stores in-frame clones only, minus some. The sample contains around 120,000 clones, around 87% of which appear only once. Looked up from germline, CDR1 is LNHDA and CDR2 is SQIVND (reference sequence). The length of the CDR3 is 14 residues. V was pared by 5 bases and J by 5 bases, with 13 bases between. Sample: blood. The origin of this receptor is a man aged 60 to 75 in good health. The chain recombines TRBV19 with TRBJ2-1, with D unclear. The DNA of the CDR3 is TGTGCCAGTAGTCCCACCCCTGGAGACAATGAGCAGTTCTTC. Its protein is CASSPTPGDNEQFF.